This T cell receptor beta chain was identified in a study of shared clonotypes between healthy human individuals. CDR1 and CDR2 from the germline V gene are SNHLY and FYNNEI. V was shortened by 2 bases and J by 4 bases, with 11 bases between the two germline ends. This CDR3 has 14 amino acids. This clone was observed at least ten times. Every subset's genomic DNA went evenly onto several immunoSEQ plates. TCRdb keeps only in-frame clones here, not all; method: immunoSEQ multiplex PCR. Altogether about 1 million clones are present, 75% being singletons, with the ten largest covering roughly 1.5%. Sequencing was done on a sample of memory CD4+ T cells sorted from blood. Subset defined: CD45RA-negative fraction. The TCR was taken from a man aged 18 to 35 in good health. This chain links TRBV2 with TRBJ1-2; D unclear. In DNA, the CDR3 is TGTGCCAGCAGTGAAAAGACAAGGGCCTATGGCTACACCTTC. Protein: CASSEKTRAYGYTF. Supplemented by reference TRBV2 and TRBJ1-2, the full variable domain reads EPEVTQTPSHQVTQMGQEVILRCVPISNHLYFYWYRQILGQKVEFLVSFYNNEISEKSEIFDDQFSVERPDGSNFTLKIRSTKLEDSAMYFCASSEKTRAYGYTFGSGTRLTVV.